Following are 2 T cell receptor beta chains from one sample sequenced in a study of CD4 T cells in relation to SARS-CoV-2 and coronaviruses. Their antigens are not known. Clones were read by immunoSEQ multiplex PCR, and TCRdb kept only the in-frame ones, dropping some. The sample carries more than 35,000 clones, 60% to 85% recorded once. The sequencing input was memory CD4+ T cells from PBMCs, cultured in vitro. These receptors were taken from an adult with COVID-19.

The chain joins TRBV5-1 to TRBJ2-1; D is undetermined. V shed 0 bases and J shed 8 bases, with 12 bases lying between them. CDR3 length: 14 residues. Germline values: CDR1 SGHRS, CDR2 YFSETQ. The CDR3 nucleotides read TGCGCCAGCAGCTTGGTTAACACAATCGATGAGCAGTTCTTC. Translated: CASSLVNTIDEQFF.

The genes are TRBV6-2 or TRBV6-3 and TRBJ2-1; D is unresolved. This CDR3 comprises 15 residues. CDR1 is MNHEY, CDR2 SVGEGT, per germline. Trimming left V 6 bases short and J 8 bases short, with 20 bases between. CDR3 residues: CASSPRLKGGDEQFF. The CDR3 DNA sequence: TGTGCCAGCAGCCCTCGACTTAAGGGTGGGGATGAGCAGTTCTTC.